A selection of T cell receptor beta chains follows, all from one sample in a study of breast tumors, draining lymph nodes, adjacent tissues. TCRdb recomputed calls from the multiplex PCR reads with MiXCR, one row per CDR3 protein. The sample lists tens of thousands of distinct CDR3 sequences; around 28% were seen once. The sequencing input was axillary lymph node tissue. The receptors stem from a female donor with breast cancer. Some clones in this sample may be carry-over from other donors' samples. Both conserved end residues are part of each CDR3. The D gene is left open where the match is weak. For some rows the clone size is stated as once, few or many, or as a class when expanded; others skip it.

clone_size	v_call	d_call	j_call	cdr3_nt	cdr3_aa
many	TRBV11-3	-	TRBJ1-6	TGTGCCAGCAGCTTCGGAGATAATTCACCCCTCCACTTT	CASSFGDNSPLHF
-	TRBV5-6	-	TRBJ1-5	TGTGCCAGCAGCGCACAGGGTGGTAATCAGTCCCAGCATTTT	CASSAQGGNQSQHF
many	TRBV6-1	-	TRBJ1-5	TGTGCCAGCAGTGTGGGGGAGGGTCAGCCCCAGCATTTT	CASSVGEGQPQHF
-	TRBV2	-	TRBJ1-3	TGTGCTAGCAGTATAGGACCGCCGGAGGGTAGAAACACCATATATTTT	CASSIGPPEGRNTIYF
few	TRBV19	-	TRBJ1-1	TGTGCCAGTAGCATACAGGGTTCGACCACTGAAGCTTTCTTT	CASSIQGSTTEAFF
many	TRBV3-1	-	TRBJ2-1	TGTGCCAGCAGGACTTACAATGAGCAGTTCTTC	CASRTYNEQFF
many	TRBV10-3	TRBD2	TRBJ2-1	TGTGCCGCCGGGGGGAGCTCCTACAATGAGCAGTTCTTC	CAAGGSSYNEQFF
-	TRBV7-6	TRBD2	TRBJ2-2	TGTGCCAGCAGCAATACAAAAGCGGGGCCGAACACCGGGGAGCCGTTTTTT	CASSNTKAGPNTGEPFF
once	TRBV5-1	-	TRBJ2-7	-	CASSFGPGSDGQYF
many	TRBV12-3/TRBV12-4	-	TRBJ2-1	TGTGCCAGCAGTTCTGGTGGTGAGCAGTTCTTC	CASSSGGEQFF
many	TRBV2	TRBD1	TRBJ1-6	TGTGCCAGCAGTGAGCGACAGGGCTCCTACAATTCACCCCTCCACTTT	CASSERQGSYNSPLHF
many	TRBV7-8	-	TRBJ2-1	TGTGCCAGCAGCTTAGGGAGCTCCTACAATGAGCAGTTCTTC	CASSLGSSYNEQFF
once	TRBV4-3	-	TRBJ1-3	TGCGCCAGCAGCCAAGAATCGATTATTAGTTGGGGGACTGGGAACACCATATATTTT	CASSQESIISWGTGNTIYF
many	TRBV25-1	TRBD1	TRBJ2-2	TGTGCCAGCAGTGGGGACAGGGTGGGGCCCGGGGAGCTGTTTTTT	CASSGDRVGPGELFF
few	TRBV28	-	TRBJ2-7	TGTGCCAGCCGTAAAAGAGGGAGCGCTCTCTACGAGCAGTACTTC	CASRKRGSALYEQYF
many	TRBV12-3/TRBV12-4	TRBD2	TRBJ2-5	TGTGCCAGCAGCCCGGGACTAGCGGAAGAGACCCAGTACTTC	CASSPGLAEETQYF
many	TRBV20-1	TRBD2	TRBJ2-3	TGCAGTGCTGTAGCGGGAGGGCCAGGGACAGATACGCAGTATTTT	CSAVAGGPGTDTQYF
many	TRBV19	-	TRBJ2-7	TGTGCCAGTAGTACTCGACACGGGGAGCAGTACTTC	CASSTRHGEQYF
many	TRBV7-8	TRBD1	TRBJ2-7	TGTGCCACCAAGCTTGGGACAGGGACGACCTACGAGCAGTACTTC	CATKLGTGTTYEQYF
many	TRBV2	-	TRBJ2-1	TGTGCCAGCAGTGAATACGTCCGCAACCCCCCCCCGTTCTTC	CASSEYVRNPPPFF
many	TRBV20-1	-	TRBJ1-1	TGCAGTGCTGAGGAAAACACTGAAGCTTTCTTT	CSAEENTEAFF
many	TRBV7-2	TRBD2	TRBJ2-7	TGTGCCAGCAGCTTAGGCGCTAGCGGGAGGACTAACCCCTACGAGCAGTACTTC	CASSLGASGRTNPYEQYF
many	TRBV5-4	TRBD1	TRBJ2-3	TGTGCCAGCAGCGGACTCTCACCGGGACAGACCACAGATACGCAGTATTTT	CASSGLSPGQTTDTQYF
many	TRBV30	-	TRBJ2-5	TGTGCCTGGAGCACAGCCCAAGAGACCCAGTACTTC	CAWSTAQETQYF
-	TRBV12-3/TRBV12-4	TRBD2	TRBJ2-5	TGTGCCAGCAGTTTGGGACTAGCGGGGGGAGGGACCCAGTACTTC	CASSLGLAGGGTQYF
few	TRBV6-2/TRBV6-3	-	TRBJ2-3	TGTGCCAGCATGGGCCGCGGGTGGAAAGATACGCAGTATTTT	CASMGRGWKDTQYF
many	TRBV3-2	-	TRBJ1-5	TGTGCCAGCAGCCACGGGACAGGGGAGGACAATCAGCCCCAGCATTTT	CASSHGTGEDNQPQHF
many	TRBV24-1	TRBD1	TRBJ2-7	TGTGCCACCTCCGGGGGACAGGGAATCCACGAGCAGTACTTC	CATSGGQGIHEQYF
many	TRBV4-3	-	TRBJ2-7	TGCGCCAGCAGCCAAGACAACAGCCCCTACGAGCAGTACTTC	CASSQDNSPYEQYF
-	TRBV20-1	-	TRBJ1-5	TGCAGTGCACCTAGCGGACTCCGGATAGCCAATCAGCCCCAGCATTTT	CSAPSGLRIANQPQHF